Given below is one TCR beta chain in context. These data are taken from a study of siplizumab effects on memory and regulatory T cells. Sequenced by immunoSEQ multiplex PCR; TCRdb stores in-frame clones only, minus some. The table lists about 100,000 clones, more than 85% of them singletons. The germline gives CDR1 LGHNA, CDR2 YNFKEQ. The ends lost 2 bases at V and 3 bases at J; junction bases unmatched: 3. The CDR3 consists of 15 residues. The sequencing sample was made of CD4+ T cells sorted from blood. The V and J genes are TRBV4-2 and TRBJ2-1; 8 bases agree with TRBD2. This receptor was identified in a human donor in good health. Here the CDR3 DNA reads TGTGCCAGCAGCCAAACCCTAGCGGGCTACAATGAGCAGTTCTTC. Translating it yields CASSQTLAGYNEQFF.